One and the same sample provided the 9 T cell receptor beta chains below, sequenced in a study of shared clonotypes between healthy human individuals. Libraries were prepared by immunoSEQ multiplex PCR; TCRdb keeps only in-frame clonotypes and omits some of them. The data show hundreds of thousands of clones, 60% to 80% seen once. The source material was memory CD4+ T cells sorted from blood. The subset here: CD45RA-negative fraction. The receptors here all came from a woman in her 30s in good health.

This CDR3 is CASSKYTHEAFF. CDR3 in DNA: TGTGCCAGCAGCAAATACACTCATGAAGCTTTCTTT. The V and J genes are TRBV21-1 and TRBJ1-1. TRBV21-1 is a pseudogene. The CDR3 consists of 12 residues.

Note on this clone: Other DNA sequences in this sample translate to the same CDR3. The chain recombines TRBV18 with TRBJ1-5; D is ambiguous. There are 13 residues in the CDR3. With 6 bases removed from V and 5 bases from J, the gap between germline ends came to 11 bases. Per the germline V gene, CDR1 is KGHSH and CDR2 is LQKENI. CDR3 DNA: TGTGCCAGCTCCCCCCATAAGGATCAGCCCCAGCATTTT. Protein product: CASSPHKDQPQHF.

CDR3 nucleotide sequence: TGTGCCAGCAGTGAACAACAGGGTCGAACCTACGAGCAGTACTTC. Residues: CASSEQQGRTYEQYF. The rearrangement joins TRBV6-1 to TRBJ2-7; D is perhaps TRBD1 (6 bases). Germline CDR1 reads MNHNS; CDR2 reads SASEGT. The CDR3 covers 15 residues. Trimming took 2 bases from V and 2 from J, leaving 13 bases between them.

The CDR3 is CAISPTQSTGGTSPLHF. CDR3 sequence (DNA): TGTGCCATCAGTCCAACCCAATCGACAGGGGGCACTTCACCCCTCCACTTT. The chain recombines TRBV10-3 with TRBJ1-6, with 10 bases identical to TRBD1. The germline CDR1 and CDR2 sequences are ENHRY and SYGVKD. V was clipped by 5 bases and J by 9 bases; unmatched bases: 13. This CDR3 contains 17 residues.

Only a few counts were recorded for this clone. The rearrangement joins TRBV2 to TRBJ2-2; D uncertain. Between the trimmed V and J ends, which lost 4 bases and 0 bases, there was a span of 9 bases. CDR1 and CDR2 from the germline V gene are SNHLY and FYNNEI. This CDR3 contains 15 residues. The CDR3 reads CASSVSPANTGELFF. The CDR3 nucleotides read TGTGCCAGCAGTGTAAGCCCAGCGAACACCGGGGAGCTGTTTTTT.

About this clone: The junction and the germline gene differ at one end; a read error may be behind it. This chain links TRBV11-1 with TRBJ2-3; tentative D call: TRBD1 (5 bases). CDR3 size: 11 residues. Germline CDR1 reads SGHAT; CDR2 reads FQDESV (reference sequence). The CDR3 DNA reads TGTGCCAGCAGCCTCGATAAGGGGTTGGATTTT. Its translation is CASSLDKGLDF.

This rearrangement joins TRBV6-1 to TRBJ2-7; 9 bases align to TRBD2. The CDR3 loop spans 13 amino acids. V lost 6 bases, J lost 7 bases, and 7 bases stayed unmatched. Germline V gene sequence: CDR1 MNHNS, CDR2 SASEGT. DNA of the CDR3: TGTGCCAGCAGCGGACTAGCGCCGGGTGAGCAGTACTTC. It codes for CASSGLAPGEQYF.

V gene TRBV27 combines with J gene TRBJ2-6; TRBD1 is a possible D gene (6 bases). CDR1 and CDR2 from the germline V gene are MNHEY and SMNVEV (reference sequence). The CDR3 length is 17 residues. Trimming left V 3 bases short and J 2 bases short, with 14 bases between. DNA for the CDR3: TGTGCCAGCAGTTTTGTCTACAGGGCGGCTGGGGCCAACGTCCTGACTTTC. Protein sequence: CASSFVYRAAGANVLTF.

The chain joins TRBV9 to TRBJ1-2; no clear D. V dropped 0 bases and J dropped 5 bases, with 8 bases sitting between them. This CDR3 spans 13 amino acids. CDR1 SGDLS and CDR2 YYNGEE come from the germline V gene. The CDR3 region has the DNA TGTGCCAGCAGCGTAGGTGGGAATTATGGCTACACCTTC. Translating it yields CASSVGGNYGYTF.